This T cell receptor (beta chain) was identified in a study of cytomegalovirus exposure and HLA in healthy donors. This CDR3 has 13 amino acids. Trimming left V 10 bases short and J 0 bases short, with 13 bases between. CDR1 and CDR2 from the germline V gene are MNHEY and SMNVEV (reference sequence). With 60 Vbeta and 13 Jbeta primers, the PCR was carried out. Using immunoSEQ multiplex PCR, the repertoire was profiled, and TCRdb retains in-frame clones only, with some absent. The table shows roughly 200,000 clones, with 77% occurring only once. The V and J genes are TRBV27 and TRBJ2-7; D possibly corresponds to TRBD1 (6 bases). The clonotype originates from a woman aged 55-70 years in good health and CMV-seropositive. Sequenced input: PBMCs. Here the CDR3 DNA reads TGTGCCACCTCCGGGACACCCTCCTACGAGCAGTACTTC. Its protein product is CATSGTPSYEQYF.